Listed below are T cell receptor beta chains from one sample, sequenced in a study of blood T cell repertoires in COVID-19. Generated by immunoSEQ multiplex PCR, the TCRdb table keeps only in-frame clones and is missing some. The repertoire holds tens of thousands of clones, with 83% as singletons. The sample comprised peripheral blood. The receptors shown here come from a man aged 25-40 years with COVID-19, enrolled during active disease. The CDR3 runs from the conserved cysteine through the conserved F or W. Fields, in order: J gene, V gene, clone size, D gene, CDR3 DNA, CDR3 protein. The D gene is left open where the match is weak. Clone sizes are given selectively: once, few, many, or a class where the clone is expanded.

j_gene: TRBJ1-4
v_gene: TRBV4-1
abundance: NA
d_gene: TRBD1
CDR3nt: TGCGCCAGCAGACTAAATATCCGTGACAGGGTAATAGCGACTAATGAAAAACTGTTTTTT
CDR3aa: CASRLNIRDRVIATNEKLFF

j_gene: TRBJ1-1
v_gene: TRBV18
abundance: medium-sized
d_gene: NA
CDR3nt: TGTGCCAGCTCCCAACCACTAGGTTCGGACACTGAAGCTTTCTTT
CDR3aa: CASSQPLGSDTEAFF

j_gene: TRBJ2-6
v_gene: TRBV19
abundance: NA
d_gene: TRBD2
CDR3nt: TGTGCCAGTACCTCATGGGAGGGCTCAGGGGCCAACGTCCTGACTTTC
CDR3aa: CASTSWEGSGANVLTF

j_gene: TRBJ1-3
v_gene: TRBV25-1
abundance: few
d_gene: NA
CDR3nt: TGTGCCACCTGTAAGAGCGCTGGAAACACCATATATTTT
CDR3aa: CATCKSAGNTIYF

j_gene: TRBJ1-1
v_gene: TRBV28
abundance: NA
d_gene: NA
CDR3nt: TGTGCCAGCAGTTCCCAGGGACTGAAAGCTTTCTTT
CDR3aa: CASSSQGLKAFF

j_gene: TRBJ1-1
v_gene: TRBV2
abundance: once
d_gene: NA
CDR3nt: TGTGTCAGGGCAGGGGACACTGAAGCTTTCTTT
CDR3aa: CVRAGDTEAFF

j_gene: TRBJ1-2
v_gene: TRBV2
abundance: NA
d_gene: TRBD1
CDR3nt: TGTGCCAGCAGCCGACAGGGGACTGAACTTAATAGCTACACCTTC
CDR3aa: CASSRQGTELNSYTF

j_gene: TRBJ2-1
v_gene: TRBV14
abundance: NA
d_gene: TRBD2
CDR3nt: TGTGCCAGCAGCCAAGGACTAGCGGGAGGGTTGGAGCAGTTCTTC
CDR3aa: CASSQGLAGGLEQFF

j_gene: TRBJ2-3
v_gene: TRBV28
abundance: once
d_gene: TRBD2
CDR3nt: TGTGCCAGCACCCCTAGCGGAGCCCGCACAGATACGCAGTATTTT
CDR3aa: CASTPSGARTDTQYF

j_gene: TRBJ2-1
v_gene: TRBV11-2
abundance: NA
d_gene: TRBD2
CDR3nt: TGTGCCAGCAGCCCCCTGCGCGGGAGGGCCGGTAATGAGCAGTTCTTC
CDR3aa: CASSPLRGRAGNEQFF

j_gene: TRBJ2-1
v_gene: TRBV4-1
abundance: NA
d_gene: TRBD2
CDR3nt: TGCGCCAGCAGCCAAGGCGGGAGAAGCAACAATGAGCAGTTCTTC
CDR3aa: CASSQGGRSNNEQFF

j_gene: TRBJ2-3
v_gene: TRBV5-1
abundance: NA
d_gene: NA
CDR3nt: TGCGCCAGCAGCCATGGTGGGGGCGATACGCAGTATTTT
CDR3aa: CASSHGGGDTQYF

j_gene: TRBJ2-3
v_gene: TRBV5-6
abundance: NA
d_gene: NA
CDR3nt: TGTGCCAGCAGCTTGAGTAGGGACATTACAGATACGCAGTATTTT
CDR3aa: CASSLSRDITDTQYF

j_gene: TRBJ1-3
v_gene: TRBV18
abundance: NA
d_gene: TRBD1
CDR3nt: TGTGCCAGCTACTCCGGGACAGCATCTGGAAACACCATATATTTT
CDR3aa: CASYSGTASGNTIYF

j_gene: TRBJ1-2
v_gene: TRBV9
abundance: NA
d_gene: NA
CDR3nt: TGTGCCAGCACCTACCCCAGGGATTACCCTACTAACTATGGCTACACCTTC
CDR3aa: CASTYPRDYPTNYGYTF

j_gene: TRBJ1-3
v_gene: TRBV24-1
abundance: NA
d_gene: TRBD1
CDR3nt: TGTGCCACCAGTGATTTGGGGACAGAAAAAGGGACCATATATTTT
CDR3aa: CATSDLGTEKGTIYF

j_gene: TRBJ1-3
v_gene: TRBV6-5
abundance: NA
d_gene: NA
CDR3nt: TGTGCCAGCAGCCCCGACAGAATAAATCGAAACACCATATATTTT
CDR3aa: CASSPDRINRNTIYF

j_gene: TRBJ2-7
v_gene: TRBV20-1
abundance: NA
d_gene: NA
CDR3nt: TGCAGTACTGTCCGGGGCTACGAGCAGTACTTC
CDR3aa: CSTVRGYEQYF

j_gene: TRBJ1-5
v_gene: TRBV28
abundance: NA
d_gene: TRBD1
CDR3nt: TGTGCCAGCAGGACCCGGGACAGGGTTAATCAGCCCCAGCATTTT
CDR3aa: CASRTRDRVNQPQHF

j_gene: TRBJ2-3
v_gene: TRBV28
abundance: NA
d_gene: NA
CDR3nt: TGTGCCAGCAGTTTGAGGGTAGGCACAGATACGCAGTATTTT
CDR3aa: CASSLRVGTDTQYF

j_gene: TRBJ2-1
v_gene: TRBV5-1
abundance: NA
d_gene: TRBD2
CDR3nt: TGCGCCAGCACAGTGGGAGGGAGCAACAATGAGCAGTTCTTC
CDR3aa: CASTVGGSNNEQFF